The 21 T cell receptor beta chains listed next were all sequenced from one sample in a study of sequential checkpoint blockade in melanoma (dated by TCRdb to about 2019). The intended sense of this specimen's treatment or condition label: randomized to nivolumab then ipilimumab (arm A) or the reverse (arm B). To prepare the library, the immunoSEQ multiplex PCR assay was applied. TCRdb retrieved this table from immuneACCESS and kept in-frame rearrangements only. Not all clones are present; in checked studies, unresolved V genes account for under half, and no reason is known for the remainder. The sample includes around 5,000 clones, with around 73% observed a single time. Roughly 53% of the sample belongs to the ten largest clones. The specimen comprised CD8+ T cells sorted from blood (inferred from file names), sampled from a patient given nivolumab and ipilimumab in sequence. These TCRs come from a human donor with melanoma.

The chain recombines TRBV4-2 with TRBJ2-7; D not resolved. The V and J ends lost 6 bases and 4 bases respectively, with 13 bases between them. Germline V gene sequence: CDR1 LGHNA, CDR2 YNFKEQ. This CDR3 is 13 amino acids long. The CDR3 DNA follows: TGTGCCAGCAGTCCCCCAGGTCGGTACGAGCAGTACTTC. Amino acid sequence: CASSPPGRYEQYF.

The J gene is TRBJ2-2, the V gene TRBV7-8, with D perhaps TRBD2 (6 bases). Between the trimmed V and J ends, which lost 4 bases and 7 bases, there was a span of 19 bases. The CDR3 totals 16 residues. The germline V gene has CDR1 SGHVS and CDR2 FQNEAQ. CDR3 residues: CASSSAAASANGELFF. The CDR3 coding sequence is TGTGCCAGCAGCTCCGCCGCGGCTAGCGCTAACGGGGAGCTGTTTTTT.

V and J are TRBV5-1 and TRBJ2-2; 8 nucleotides align to TRBD2. V trimming: 3 bases; J trimming: 6 bases; junction bases outside the gene matches: 7. This CDR3 region has 15 residues. The germline V gene encodes CDR1 SGHRS and CDR2 YFSETQ. Here the CDR3 reads CASSYSAGGSGELFF. CDR3 DNA sequence: TGCGCCAGCAGCTATTCCGCGGGGGGCTCCGGGGAGCTGTTTTTT. Drawing the rest from reference TRBV5-1 and TRBJ2-2, the complete variable domain is KAGVTQTPRYLIKTRGQQVTLSCSPISGHRSVSWYQQTPGQGLQFLFEYFSETQRNKGNFPGRFSGRQFSNSRSEMNVSTLELGDSALYLCASSYSAGGSGELFFGEGSRLTVL.

This rearrangement joins TRBV6-6 to TRBJ2-7; 7 bases line up with TRBD1. The CDR3 is 13 amino acids. From germline, CDR1 is MNHNY and CDR2 SVGAGI (reference sequence). V shed 9 bases and J 3 bases; nucleotides not matched to a gene: 8. The CDR3 nucleotides are TGTGCCAGTAACTGGGACAGCGTCTACGAGCAGTACTTC. Translated, it gives CASNWDSVYEQYF.

This clone came up a few times. The chain carries TRBV19 and TRBJ2-7; 10 positions agree with TRBD2. The V segment lost 6 bases and the J segment 6 bases; nucleotides outside the gene matches: 11. The germline V gene encodes CDR1 LNHDA and CDR2 SQIVND (reference sequence). The CDR3 contains 15 residues. This chain's CDR3 is CASSAFSGGPFEQYF. For the CDR3, the DNA is TGTGCCAGTAGCGCGTTTAGCGGGGGGCCCTTCGAGCAGTACTTC.

The V gene is TRBV4-1, the J gene TRBJ1-2; D possibly corresponds to TRBD1 (5 bases). The germline gives CDR1 MGHRA, CDR2 YSYEKL. The CDR3 sequence is 13 residues long. Trimming pared 0 bases from V and 4 bases from J, leaving 6 bases between. The CDR3 protein is CASSQETVYGYTF. For the CDR3, the DNA is TGCGCCAGCAGCCAAGAGACAGTCTATGGCTACACCTTC.

V and J are TRBV27 and TRBJ2-3; D is possibly TRBD1 (6 bases). The CDR3 has 12 amino acids. The V end was cut by 6 bases, the J end by 5 bases, with 9 bases between. Germline loops: CDR1 MNHEY, CDR2 SMNVEV (reference sequence). CDR3 bases: TGTGCCAGCAGCCACAGGGTAGATACGCAGTATTTT. Amino acids: CASSHRVDTQYF.

The chain is built from TRBV28 and TRBJ2-7, with 9 bases identical to TRBD1. Germline V gives CDR1 MDHEN, CDR2 SYDVKM. J was trimmed by 6 bases and V by 5 bases; bases with no gene match: 11. The CDR3 is 15 amino acids. CDR3 nucleotide sequence: TGTGCCAGCAGTAACCGGGACAGGGCCTTGCGCGAGCAGTACTTC. Its protein product is CASSNRDRALREQYF.

CDR3 protein: CASSTGTGTHEQYF. Written as DNA, the CDR3 is TGCGCCAGCAGTACCGGGACAGGGACCCACGAGCAGTACTTC. The chain is built from TRBV10-2 and TRBJ2-7; 9 nucleotides match TRBD1. Germline V gene data show CDR1 as WSHSY and CDR2 as SAAADI. J gave up 5 bases and V 5 bases, and 7 bases lay outside the gene matches. The CDR3 spans 14 residues.

The rearrangement uses TRBV5-1 and TRBJ2-1, with 7 positions matching TRBD2. The germline V gene has CDR1 SGHRS and CDR2 YFSETQ. CDR3 size: 14 residues. V lost 2 bases, J lost 8 bases, and 7 bases stayed unmatched. The CDR3 reads CASSFPQGRDEQFF. CDR3 in DNA: TGCGCCAGCAGCTTTCCTCAAGGGAGGGATGAGCAGTTCTTC.

V gene TRBV28 combines with J gene TRBJ2-7; D might be TRBD2 (5 bases). Germline-derived CDR1 and CDR2 are MDHEN and SYDVKM. Trimming removed 3 bases at V and 0 bases at J, with 9 bases between. This CDR3 is built from 14 residues. The CDR3 coding sequence is TGTGCCAGCAGTTTTGTGGGGAGCTCCTACGAGCAGTACTTC. Translated: CASSFVGSSYEQYF.

This clone is labeled medium-sized (0.01 to 0.1%). The rearrangement links TRBV28 to TRBJ2-5; 7 bases map to TRBD1. V shed 2 bases and J 0 bases; nucleotides not matched to a gene: 12. Germline V lookup: CDR1 MDHEN, CDR2 SYDVKM. The CDR3 sequence is 18 residues long. The CDR3 spells CASSLEGAPLGYQETQYF. CDR3 DNA: TGTGCCAGCAGTTTAGAGGGGGCCCCCCTGGGGTACCAAGAGACCCAGTACTTC.

The rearrangement links TRBV29-1 to TRBJ2-7, with 10 nucleotides matching TRBD1. The germline V gene encodes CDR1 SQVTM and CDR2 ANQGSEA. Germline trimming cut 4 bases from V and 2 bases from J; bases unmatched to any gene: 5. The CDR3 has 14 amino acids. Written as DNA, the CDR3 is TGCAGCGTTGGGGGGACAGGGGTACCCTACGAGCAGTACTTC. It specifies CSVGGTGVPYEQYF.

The J gene is TRBJ2-3, the V gene TRBV5-4; D unclear. The CDR3 loop spans 14 amino acids. From germline, CDR1 is SGHNT and CDR2 YYREEE (reference sequence). V shed 2 bases and J shed 2 bases, with 9 bases lying between them. The DNA for the CDR3 is TGTGCCAGCAGCTTTGGGCGATTCACAGATACGCAGTATTTT. Residues: CASSFGRFTDTQYF.

The chain has TRBV2 and TRBJ2-7, with TRBD1 identical over 8 bases. Unmatched junction bases numbered 3, after V lost 8 bases and J lost 0 bases. CDR1 SNHLY and CDR2 FYNNEI come from the germline V gene. This CDR3 has 13 amino acids. CDR3 nucleotide sequence: TGTGCCAGCGAGACAGGGGTCTCCTACGAGCAGTACTTC. Protein: CASETGVSYEQYF.

This clone was detected a few times. The chain recombines TRBV6-5 with TRBJ2-7; 11 bases line up with TRBD1. This CDR3 is built from 14 residues. Germline CDR1 is MNHEY and CDR2 is SVGAGI. The junction had 6 bases not matched to a gene; V was cut back by 5 bases and J by 6 bases. In nucleotides, the CDR3 is TGTGCCAGCAGTGAAGGGACAGGGGGATTCGAGCAGTACTTC. Translating it yields CASSEGTGGFEQYF.

The chain is built from TRBV28 and TRBJ1-5; 7 bases map to TRBD1. Germline CDR1 reads MDHEN; CDR2 reads SYDVKM. This CDR3 comprises 16 residues. The V segment lost 6 bases and the J segment 6 bases; nucleotides outside the gene matches: 14. The CDR3 loop is CASRSAWQGGRQPQHF. CDR3 DNA sequence: TGTGCCAGCAGGTCTGCGTGGCAGGGGGGCCGTCAGCCCCAGCATTTT.

The CDR3, as DNA: TGTGCCAGCAGCGCCGGGACAGGGCCCTACGAGCAGTACTTC. Translation: CASSAGTGPYEQYF. The chain recombines TRBV25-1 with TRBJ2-7; 9 bases are shared with TRBD1. The ends lost 6 bases at V and 2 bases at J; junction bases unmatched: 5. The CDR3 totals 14 residues. Germline values: CDR1 MGHDK, CDR2 SYGVNS.

This sequence joins TRBV27 and TRBJ2-3; 8 bases align to TRBD2. J lost 0 bases, V lost 6 bases, and 5 bases had no gene match. The CDR3 contains 15 residues. The germline V gene encodes CDR1 MNHEY and CDR2 SMNVEV (reference sequence). This CDR3 reads CASSQRETSTDTQYF. The CDR3 DNA reads as TGTGCCAGCAGCCAGCGGGAGACTAGCACAGATACGCAGTATTTT.

The rearrangement joins TRBV16 to TRBJ1-4; 10 nucleotides align to TRBD1. Looked up from germline, CDR1 is KGHSY and CDR2 is FQNENV. CDR3 length: 16 amino acids. V dropped 3 bases and J dropped 5; count of bases not matched to a gene: 6. The CDR3 DNA sequence: TGTGCCAGCAGCCATATGACAGGGGGCTCAAATGAAAAACTGTTTTTT. Its translation is CASSHMTGGSNEKLFF. Full variable domain (remainder filled in from reference TRBV16 and TRBJ1-4): GEEVAQTPKHLVRGEGQKAKLYCAPIKGHSYVFWYQQVLKNEFKFLISFQNENVFDETGMPKERFSAKCLPNSPCSLEIQATKLEDSAVYFCASSHMTGGSNEKLFFGSGTQLSVL.

CDR3 DNA: TGTGCCAGTACGCGGGACAGAAATACCTACGAGCAGTACTTC. It yields the protein CASTRDRNTYEQYF. The chain employs TRBV19 and TRBJ2-7, with D perhaps TRBD1 (7 bases). The ends were cut back, 7 bases at V and 2 bases at J, with 15 bases in the middle. Per the germline V gene, CDR1 is LNHDA and CDR2 is SQIVND (reference sequence). The CDR3 has 14 amino acids.